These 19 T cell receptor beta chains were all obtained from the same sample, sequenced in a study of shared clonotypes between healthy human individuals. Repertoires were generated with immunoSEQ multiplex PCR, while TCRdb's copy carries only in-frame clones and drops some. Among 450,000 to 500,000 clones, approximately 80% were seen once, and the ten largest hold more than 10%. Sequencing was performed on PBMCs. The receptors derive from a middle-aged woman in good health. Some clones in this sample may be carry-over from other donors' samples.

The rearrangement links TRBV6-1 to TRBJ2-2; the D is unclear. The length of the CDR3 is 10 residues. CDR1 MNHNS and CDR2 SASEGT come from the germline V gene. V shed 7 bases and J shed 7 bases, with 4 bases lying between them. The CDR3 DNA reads TGTGCCAGCACCTACGGGGAGCTGTTTTTT. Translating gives CASTYGELFF.

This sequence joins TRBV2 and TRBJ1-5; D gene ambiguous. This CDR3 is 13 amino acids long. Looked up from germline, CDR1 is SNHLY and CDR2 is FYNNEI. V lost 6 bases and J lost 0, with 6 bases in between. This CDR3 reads CASRGNSNQPQHF. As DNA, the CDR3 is TGTGCCAGCAGAGGTAATAGCAATCAGCCCCAGCATTTT.

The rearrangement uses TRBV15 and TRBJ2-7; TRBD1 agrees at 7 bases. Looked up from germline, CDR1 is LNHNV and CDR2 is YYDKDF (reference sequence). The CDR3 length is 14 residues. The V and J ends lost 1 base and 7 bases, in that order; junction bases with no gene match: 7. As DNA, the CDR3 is TGTGCCACCAGCAGAGGACAGGGCCCGCTGGAGCAGTACTTC. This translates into CATSRGQGPLEQYF.

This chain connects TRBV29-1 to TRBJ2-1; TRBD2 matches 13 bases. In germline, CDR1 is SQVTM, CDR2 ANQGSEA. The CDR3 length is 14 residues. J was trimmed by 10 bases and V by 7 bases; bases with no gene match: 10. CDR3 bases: TGCAGCGCCCCCGGGACTAGCGGGGCAGGAGAGCAGTTCTTC. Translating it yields CSAPGTSGAGEQFF.

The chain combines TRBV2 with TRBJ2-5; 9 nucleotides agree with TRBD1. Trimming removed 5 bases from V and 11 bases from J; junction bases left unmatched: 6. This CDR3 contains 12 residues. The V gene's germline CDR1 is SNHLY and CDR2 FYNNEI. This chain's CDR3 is CASSWDREGQYF. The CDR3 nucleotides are TGTGCCAGCAGTTGGGACAGGGAGGGGCAGTACTTC.

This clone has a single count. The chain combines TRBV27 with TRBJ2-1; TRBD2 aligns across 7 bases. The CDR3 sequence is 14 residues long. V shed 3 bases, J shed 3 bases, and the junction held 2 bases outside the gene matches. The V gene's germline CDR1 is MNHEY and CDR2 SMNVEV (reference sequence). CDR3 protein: CASSFASGYNEQFF. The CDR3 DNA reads TGTGCCAGCAGTTTCGCTAGCGGCTACAATGAGCAGTTCTTC.

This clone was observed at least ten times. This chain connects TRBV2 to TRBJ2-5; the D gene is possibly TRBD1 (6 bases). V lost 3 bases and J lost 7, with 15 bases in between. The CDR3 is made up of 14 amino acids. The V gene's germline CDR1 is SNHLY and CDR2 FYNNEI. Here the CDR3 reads CASSEDRPTGTQYF. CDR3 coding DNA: TGTGCCAGCAGTGAGGACAGACCCACCGGGACCCAGTACTTC.

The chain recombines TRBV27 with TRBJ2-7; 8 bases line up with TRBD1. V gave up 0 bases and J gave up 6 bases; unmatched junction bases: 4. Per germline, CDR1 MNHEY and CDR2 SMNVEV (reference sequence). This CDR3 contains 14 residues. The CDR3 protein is CASSLSNRGAEQYF. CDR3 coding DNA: TGTGCCAGCAGTTTATCGAACAGGGGGGCCGAGCAGTACTTC.

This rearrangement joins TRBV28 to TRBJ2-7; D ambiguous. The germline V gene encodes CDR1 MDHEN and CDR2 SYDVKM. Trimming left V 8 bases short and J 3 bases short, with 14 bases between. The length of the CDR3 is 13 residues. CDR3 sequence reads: CASWGEALYEQYF. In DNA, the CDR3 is TGTGCCAGCTGGGGTGAGGCCCTCTACGAGCAGTACTTC.

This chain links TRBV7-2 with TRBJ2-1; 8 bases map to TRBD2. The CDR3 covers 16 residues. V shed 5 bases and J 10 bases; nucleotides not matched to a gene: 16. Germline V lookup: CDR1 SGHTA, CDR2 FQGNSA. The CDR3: CASSPLRGGRRNEQFF. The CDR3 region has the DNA TGTGCCAGCAGCCCCCTCCGGGGGGGTAGGAGAAACGAGCAGTTCTTC.

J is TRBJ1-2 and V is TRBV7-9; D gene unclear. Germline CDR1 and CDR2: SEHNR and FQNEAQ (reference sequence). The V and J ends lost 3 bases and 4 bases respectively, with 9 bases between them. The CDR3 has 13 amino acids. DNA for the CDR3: TGTGCCAGCAGCTTTGGGGTCGGCTATGGCTACACCTTC. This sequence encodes CASSFGVGYGYTF.

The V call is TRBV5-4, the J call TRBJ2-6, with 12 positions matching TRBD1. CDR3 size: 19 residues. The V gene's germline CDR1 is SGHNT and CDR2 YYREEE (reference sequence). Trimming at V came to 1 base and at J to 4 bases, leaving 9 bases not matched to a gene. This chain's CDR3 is CASSLPVGQGAWGANVLTF. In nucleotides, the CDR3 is TGTGCCAGCAGCTTGCCGGTGGGACAGGGGGCGTGGGGGGCCAACGTCCTGACTTTC.

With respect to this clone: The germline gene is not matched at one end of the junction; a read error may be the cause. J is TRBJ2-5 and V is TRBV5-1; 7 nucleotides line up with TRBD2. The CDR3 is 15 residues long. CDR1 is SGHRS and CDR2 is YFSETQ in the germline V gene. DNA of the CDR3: TGCGCCAGCAGCTTGCGGACTAGGTCCCAAGAGACCCGGTACTTC. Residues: CASSLRTRSQETRYF.

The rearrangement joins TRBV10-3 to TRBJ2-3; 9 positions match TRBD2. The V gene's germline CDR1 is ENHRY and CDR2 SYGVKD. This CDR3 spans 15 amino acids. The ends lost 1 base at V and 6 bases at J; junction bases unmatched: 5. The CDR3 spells CAISEYLAGLDTQYF. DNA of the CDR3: TGTGCCATCAGTGAGTATCTAGCGGGACTGGATACGCAGTATTTT.

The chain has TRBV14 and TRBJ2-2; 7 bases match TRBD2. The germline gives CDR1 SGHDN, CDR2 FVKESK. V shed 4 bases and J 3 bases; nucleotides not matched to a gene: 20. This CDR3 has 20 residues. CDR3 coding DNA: TGTGCCAGCAGCCTCCAGGCCATGGGCGGGAGTTATGGTGACACCGGGGAGCTGTTTTTT. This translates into CASSLQAMGGSYGDTGELFF. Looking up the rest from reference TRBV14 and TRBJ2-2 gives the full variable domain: EAGVTQFPSHSVIEKGQTVTLRCDPISGHDNLYWYRRVMGKEIKFLLHFVKESKQDESGMPNNRFLAERTGGTYSTLKVQPAELEDSGVYFCASSLQAMGGSYGDTGELFFGEGSRLTVL.

CDR3 sequence (DNA): TGTGCCAGCTCACCACCGTCATGGGGCTTTCAGTACTTC. Amino acids: CASSPPSWGFQYF. This chain joins TRBV18 and TRBJ2-4, with D possibly matching TRBD1 (5 bases). CDR1 and CDR2 (germline): KGHSH, LQKENI. V was shortened by 0 bases and J by 11 bases, with 11 bases between the two germline ends. The CDR3 extends over 13 amino acids.

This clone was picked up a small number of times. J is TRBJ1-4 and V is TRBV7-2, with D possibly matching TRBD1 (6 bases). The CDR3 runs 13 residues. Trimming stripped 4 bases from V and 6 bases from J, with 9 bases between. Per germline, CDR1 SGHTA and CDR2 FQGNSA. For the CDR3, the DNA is TGTGCCAGCAGCTGGGCAGGGGATGAAAAACTGTTTTTT. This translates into CASSWAGDEKLFF. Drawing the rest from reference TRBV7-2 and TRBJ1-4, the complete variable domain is GAGVSQSPSNKVTEKGKDVELRCDPISGHTALYWYRQSLGQGLEFLIYFQGNSAPDKSGLPSDRFSAERTGGSVSTLTIQRTQQEDSAVYLCASSWAGDEKLFFGSGTQLSVL.

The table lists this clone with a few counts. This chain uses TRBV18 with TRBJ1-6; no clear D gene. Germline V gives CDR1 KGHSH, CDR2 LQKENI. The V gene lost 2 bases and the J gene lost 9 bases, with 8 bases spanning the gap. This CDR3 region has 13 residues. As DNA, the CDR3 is TGTGCCAGCTCACCAGGGGAAGCTTCACCCCTCCACTTT. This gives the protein CASSPGEASPLHF.

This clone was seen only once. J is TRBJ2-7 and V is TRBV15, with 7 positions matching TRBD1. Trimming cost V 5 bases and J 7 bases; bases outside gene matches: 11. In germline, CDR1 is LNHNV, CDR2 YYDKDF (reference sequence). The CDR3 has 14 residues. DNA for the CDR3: TGTGCCACCAGCGCAGACAGGGTCCTGGGGGAGCAGTACTTC. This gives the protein CATSADRVLGEQYF.